This TCR beta chain was recorded in a study of shared clonotypes between healthy human individuals. Study-level background: Each donor's CD8 memory used one plate, CD8 naive two, each CD4 subset three. Study outcomes and limitations: The expectation was that sequencing depth would affect clonotype sharing among donors. Naive CD4 clonotype sharing across a few donors was about 5%.

A remark on this clone: Its target is not known.

Original data processing: Junction-only sequences without quality scores were provided by ImmunoSEQ, so filtering was different. Profiling relied on immunoSEQ multiplex PCR, and the TCRdb table lists in-frame clones only, not all of them. V and J calls and clone size come straight from that table; D and trimming were deduced from the DNA. The table has approximately 500,000 clones, less than 96% seen once. The germline V gene encodes CDR1 SGHRS and CDR2 YFSETQ. The CDR3 spans 16 residues. V was cut by 0 bases and J by 6 bases, with 19 bases left in between. Sequenced input: naive CD4+ T cells sorted from blood. Subset here: CD45RA+ positively selected. The receptor comes from a woman in her 30s in good health. The chain uses TRBV5-1 and TRBJ2-7; tentative D call: TRBD1 (5 bases). The CDR3 is CASSLGAGQRQAEQYF. The DNA of the CDR3 is TGCGCCAGCAGCTTGGGGGCAGGGCAGCGTCAGGCCGAGCAGTACTTC.